The subject of this entry is one T cell receptor (beta chain). No antigen is known for it. One base away there is no much larger clone; base qualities are not given. High-throughput TCR beta sequencing profiled peripheral blood CD8+ and CD4+ T cells from healthy donors, Susac syndrome patients and multiple sclerosis patients. The multiple sclerosis controls were treatment-naive patients who had stable or active relapsing-remitting disease and met the revised McDonald criteria. Bulk CD8+ and CD4+ T cells were purified by magnetic negative isolation, whereas CD8+ TEMRA cells were enriched by FACS. Blood was drawn into EDTA tubes, processed within 24 hours, and PBMCs were isolated by density gradient centrifugation. PBMCs intended for TCR sequencing were cryopreserved in liquid nitrogen and thawed later in a water bath at 37 degrees C. Purity of sorted or isolated CD4+, CD8+ and CD8+ TEMRA cells was at least 90%.

This sample was included in a study of CD8 T cells in Susac syndrome (dated by TCRdb to about 2019). Broadly, across the study: The study used repertoire sequencing to test whether antigen drove CD8+ T cell activation and differentiation in Susac syndrome.

RNA was extracted using the RNeasy kit, and roughly 0.45 to 1 microgram was reverse transcribed with random hexamers. TCR beta CDR3 regions were amplified with the immunoSEQ multiplex PCR assay covering 54 Vbeta and 13 Jbeta segments. PCR amplification bias was corrected using a synthetic template baseline for primer optimization and computational correction. The published analysis was carried out like this. Reads were assigned to V, D and J genes according to IMGT and analyzed in immunoSEQ Analyzer, with only productive sequences retained. Clonality was calculated as one minus the Shannon entropy normalized by log2 of the number of productive unique sequences. Public and private clones were assessed among the 100 most prevalent clones of each patient and control. Clones were defined as Susac-specific if absent from the healthy and MS cohorts, from 1052 published viral clones and from other ImmuneACCESS disease sequences. Using fastp at Q25 and MiXCR, TCRdb reprocessed the public reads and kept productive beta chains. For every CDR3 protein sequence, its rows merge into one entry that carries the most common genes and DNA. What appears here as the V and J calls and clone size reflects TCRdb's work, not the paper's. In this sample the table shows about 210,000 distinct CDR3 sequences, 95% of which occur a single time. Approximately 0.075% of the sample lies in the top ten.

CDR1 and CDR2, looked up from the germline V gene (reference sequence), are LGHDT and YNNKEL. There are 13 amino acids in the CDR3, from cysteine to phenylalanine inclusive. The retained sequence is limited to the CDR3, 39 bases, with the frame set at the first base. Trimming removed 3 bases from V and 3 bases from J, leaving 9 bases between the germline ends. Overall results and qualifications from the work: The study acknowledged that relatively few individuals were included in the TCR sequencing and HLA analysis.

The receptor was isolated from a human donor with multiple sclerosis. The chain employs TRBV3-1 and TRBJ2-7, with the D gene not confidently named. The specimen sequenced was CD4+ T cells from PBMCs. The nucleotide sequence is TGTGCCAGCAGCCAGAACGAGTACTACGAGCAGTACTTC. The translation is CASSQNEYYEQYF.